The clone carrying this T cell receptor beta chain appeared a single time. This record comes from a study of T cell responses to AZD1222 COVID-19 vaccine. TCRdb's table, derived via immunoSEQ multiplex PCR, lists solely in-frame clones and lacks some. Seen here are roughly 91,000 clones, nearly 90% observed once, and the top ten hold about 2.9%. This sample comprised peripheral blood, obtained on day 0 of AZD1222 vaccination. The sequence was obtained from an adult in good health.

This CDR3 is CASSSQGAFEQFF. CDR3 sequence (DNA): TGTGCCAGCAGCTCCCAGGGGGCTTTTGAGCAGTTCTTC. The J gene is TRBJ2-1, the V gene TRBV7-2, with 8 positions matching TRBD1. The V and J ends lost 4 bases and 9 bases, in that order; junction bases with no gene match: 5. CDR1 and CDR2 (germline): SGHTA, FQGNSA. This CDR3 is 13 amino acids long.